Detailed here is one TCR beta chain. The target of this receptor is not known. Base qualities are not at hand, and no much larger clone is one base apart. This entry belongs to a study of blood T cell repertoires in COVID-19 (dated by TCRdb to the early 2020s). Some background on the complete study: Collaborator samples came from the United States, Italy and Spain and covered acute and convalescent phases of COVID-19. Deeply sampled blood TCRbeta repertoires from subjects exposed to, actively infected with, or recovered from COVID-19 were included in the dataset. The material from the prospective study consisted of cDNA or gDNA derived from T cells, B-cell-depleted T cells, or PBMCs. Where available, HLA class I and class II types were taken from metadata supplied by the sample provider and were not determined by assay-based typing. The repertoires were made available in a free public database intended to serve as a resource for research on the immune response to SARS-CoV-2. The samples were drawn from two sources: the first 160 participants of the ongoing ImmuneRACE study, and 1,000 to 1,500 subjects contributed by 6 global collaborators. A de-identified subject ID, COVID-19 status, age in years and sex were almost always included in the sample metadata.

V lost 1 base and J lost 3 bases, and the count of bases not matched to a germline gene is 1. The CDR3 starts with the cysteine, ends with the phenylalanine, and has 14 residues. Just the 42-base CDR3 DNA is kept, in frame starting at base 1. For CDR1 and CDR2, the germline V gene (reference sequence) lists GTSNPN and SVGIG. In Seattle, one collaborating source enrolled patients while the infection was active and tracked those patients longitudinally over the course of disease. The collaborating institutions used their own protocols to collect whole blood in K2EDTA tubes. For TCRbeta analysis, collaborator samples were shipped as frozen whole blood, as isolated PBMCs, or as DNA extracted from either sample type. TCRbeta CDR3 regions were amplified from genomic DNA using the immunoSEQ Assay, a bias-controlled multiplex PCR. For the original study's pipeline: The number of nucleated cells in each sample was estimated from the amplification of reference gene primers within the assay. To quantify the absolute abundance of each unique TCRbeta CDR3 rearrangement, sequence reads were collapsed and filtered. For each sample, productive Simpson clonality was calculated by taking the square root of Simpson's diversity index across productive rearrangements. The source is immuneACCESS, and TCRdb retained only in-frame sequences with V and J called. Part of the clones is not carried over; for the studies checked, unresolved V genes explain less than half of this, and the remainder is unexplained. V and J calls and clone size are copied from that table; D and trimming were computed from the DNA. Recorded for this sample are 250,000 to 350,000 clones; 84% of them occurred a single time. Of the sample, roughly 1.6% is held by the ten largest clones.

Overall study results and their limits: The quantity of clinical and demographic metadata differed by source and by participant and was supplied without curation.

This chain is built from TRBV30 and TRBJ2-1; 9 central bases correspond to TRBD2. The specimen was peripheral blood. This TCR was sampled from a human donor with COVID-19, enrolled during active disease. The donor label of this sample is uncertain. The CDR3 sequence is CAWSGLAVYNEQFF. The DNA reads as follows: TGTGCCTGGAGTGGACTAGCGGTCTACAATGAGCAGTTCTTC.